The clone carrying this TCR beta chain has a single count. This entry comes from a study of cytomegalovirus exposure and HLA in healthy donors. Use of 60 Vbeta and 13 Jbeta primers characterized the PCR. Produced via immunoSEQ multiplex PCR; TCRdb's table is partial and in-frame only. The data contain more than 200,000 clones, more than 70% of them seen just once; the ten biggest clones take up over 1%. The V gene's germline CDR1 is SGHRS and CDR2 YFSETQ. This CDR3 is built from 15 residues. V gave up 5 bases and J gave up 3 bases, with 15 bases separating them. This receptor was taken from a human donor in good health. Specimen: PBMCs. The chain has TRBV5-1 and TRBJ1-3; D unclear. The CDR3 loop is CASRAAGHFGNTIYF. The CDR3 DNA sequence: TGCGCCAGCAGAGCAGCAGGCCACTTTGGAAACACCATATATTTT. The whole variable domain, remainder taken from reference TRBV5-1 and TRBJ1-3, is KAGVTQTPRYLIKTRGQQVTLSCSPISGHRSVSWYQQTPGQGLQFLFEYFSETQRNKGNFPGRFSGRQFSNSRSEMNVSTLELGDSALYLCASRAAGHFGNTIYFGEGSWLTVV.